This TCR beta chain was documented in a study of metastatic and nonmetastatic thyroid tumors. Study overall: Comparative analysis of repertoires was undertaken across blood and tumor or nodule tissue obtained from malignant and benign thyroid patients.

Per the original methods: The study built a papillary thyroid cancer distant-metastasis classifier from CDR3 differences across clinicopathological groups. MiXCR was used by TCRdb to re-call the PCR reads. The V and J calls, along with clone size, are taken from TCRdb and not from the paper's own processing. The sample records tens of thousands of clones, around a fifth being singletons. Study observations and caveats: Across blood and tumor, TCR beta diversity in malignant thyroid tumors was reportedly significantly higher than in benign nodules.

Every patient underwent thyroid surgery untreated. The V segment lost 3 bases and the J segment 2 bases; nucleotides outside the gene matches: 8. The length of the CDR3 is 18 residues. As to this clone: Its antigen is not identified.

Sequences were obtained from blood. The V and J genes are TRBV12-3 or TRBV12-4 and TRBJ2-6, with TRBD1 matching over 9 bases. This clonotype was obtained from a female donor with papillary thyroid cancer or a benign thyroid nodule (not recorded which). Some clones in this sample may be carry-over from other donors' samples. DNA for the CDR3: TGTGCCAGCAGTTTTAGTAGGACAGGGGCGGCTGGGGCCAACGTCCTGACTTTC. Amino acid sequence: CASSFSRTGAAGANVLTF.